This T cell receptor (beta chain) was identified during a study of technical replicates of blood from a few donors. The data were produced by immunoSEQ multiplex PCR, yet TCRdb's version contains in-frame clones alone and is incomplete. The sample lists tens of thousands of clones, 94% occurring once. About this clone itself: Other nucleotide sequences from this sample produce the same CDR3.

CDR1 is GTSNPN and CDR2 is SVGIG in the germline V gene (reference sequence). There are 15 residues in the CDR3. Trimming pared 1 base from V and 1 base from J, leaving 10 bases between. The chain links TRBV30 to TRBJ1-4; TRBD1 might be the D (6 bases). The sequence was obtained from a human donor in good health. Sequencing used T cells isolated from PBMCs. CDR3 coding DNA: TGTGCCTGGAGTGGCGGACAGATAACTAATGAAAAACTGTTTTTT. Translated, it gives CAWSGGQITNEKLFF.